Below are 8 T cell receptor beta chains sequenced from a single sample in a study of T cell changes during pregnancy in multiple sclerosis. The method was immunoSEQ multiplex PCR; TCRdb's version includes in-frame clones alone and lacks a portion of them. The sample shows about 87,000 clones, just over 90% of them seen only once. Sequencing used peripheral blood, obtained in the third trimester of pregnancy. These TCRs come from a female donor in good health, enrolled as a control in a pregnancy study.

The chain recombines TRBV5-4 with TRBJ2-2; D gene unclear. Trimming pared 1 base from V and 2 bases from J, leaving 12 bases between. Germline V CDR1 and CDR2: SGHNT, YYREEE (reference sequence). The CDR3 length is 16 residues. The CDR3, as DNA: TGTGCCAGCAGCTTGTACTTGGGCTTAAACACCGGGGAGCTGTTTTTT. This gives the protein CASSLYLGLNTGELFF.

The chain is built from TRBV19 and TRBJ2-1; D not certain. This CDR3 region has 13 residues. V lost 0 bases and J lost 7, with 7 bases in between. Per the germline V gene, CDR1 is LNHDA and CDR2 is SQIVND (reference sequence). Here the CDR3 reads CASSIDEENEQFF. DNA for the CDR3: TGTGCCAGTAGTATAGATGAGGAAAATGAGCAGTTCTTC. The complete variable domain, with remaining parts taken from reference TRBV19 and TRBJ2-1, reads DGGITQSPKYLFRKEGQNVTLSCEQNLNHDAMYWYRQDPGQGLRLIYYSQIVNDFQKGDIAEGYSVSREKKESFPLTVTSAQKNPTAFYLCASSIDEENEQFFGPGTRLTVL.

V and J are TRBV19 and TRBJ2-5; possible D gene TRBD2, 6 bases. V lost 0 bases to trimming and J lost 5 bases, with 10 bases between them. There are 14 residues in the CDR3. Germline loops: CDR1 LNHDA, CDR2 SQIVND (reference sequence). The DNA of the CDR3 is TGTGCCAGTAGTATAGATTGGGACTTGGAGACCCAGTACTTC. This encodes CASSIDWDLETQYF.

For the CDR3, the DNA is TGTGCCAGCAGCTTGGGACTAGCGGGAGGAGGGGAGCAGTACTTC. Translated: CASSLGLAGGGEQYF. This chain joins TRBV7-9 and TRBJ2-7; TRBD2 agrees at 15 bases. The CDR3 extends over 15 amino acids. Germline CDR1 and CDR2: SEHNR and FQNEAQ (reference sequence). Trimming at V came to 3 bases and at J to 7 bases, leaving 4 bases not matched to a gene.

The rearrangement uses TRBV10-3 and TRBJ2-7, with 7 nucleotides matching TRBD1. The CDR3 loop spans 13 amino acids. Per the germline V gene, CDR1 is ENHRY and CDR2 is SYGVKD. J gave up 5 bases and V 6 bases, and 7 bases lay outside the gene matches. CDR3 nucleotide sequence: TGTGCCATCAGGACAGGGATGCCCGACGAGCAGTACTTC. Translating gives CAIRTGMPDEQYF.

The chain uses TRBV2 and TRBJ2-3, with 8 bases identical to TRBD2. The CDR3 runs to 13 residues. V gave up 4 bases and J gave up 5 bases; unmatched junction bases: 2. The V gene's germline CDR1 is SNHLY and CDR2 FYNNEI. CDR3 sequence reads: CASSGLAGDTQYF. CDR3 in DNA: TGTGCCAGCAGTGGCCTAGCGGGAGATACGCAGTATTTT.

This clone was seen once. The gene calls are TRBV5-1 and TRBJ2-2; TRBD1 matches at 8 bases. The CDR3 has 17 amino acids. In germline, CDR1 is SGHRS, CDR2 YFSETQ. The V segment lost 0 bases and the J segment 6 bases; nucleotides outside the gene matches: 10. In DNA form, the CDR3 reads TGCGCCAGCAGCTTGGACCCCCCGACAGGGGTCGCCGGGGAGCTGTTTTTT. Protein sequence: CASSLDPPTGVAGELFF.

The rearrangement uses TRBV7-2 and TRBJ1-1; D is undetermined. The CDR3 runs to 13 residues. CDR1 is SGHTA, CDR2 FQGNSA, per germline. V dropped 0 bases and J dropped 6 bases, with 8 bases sitting between them. Here the CDR3 DNA reads TGTGCCAGCAGCTTAGCGACGGGGTCTGAAGCTTTCTTT. It yields the protein CASSLATGSEAFF.